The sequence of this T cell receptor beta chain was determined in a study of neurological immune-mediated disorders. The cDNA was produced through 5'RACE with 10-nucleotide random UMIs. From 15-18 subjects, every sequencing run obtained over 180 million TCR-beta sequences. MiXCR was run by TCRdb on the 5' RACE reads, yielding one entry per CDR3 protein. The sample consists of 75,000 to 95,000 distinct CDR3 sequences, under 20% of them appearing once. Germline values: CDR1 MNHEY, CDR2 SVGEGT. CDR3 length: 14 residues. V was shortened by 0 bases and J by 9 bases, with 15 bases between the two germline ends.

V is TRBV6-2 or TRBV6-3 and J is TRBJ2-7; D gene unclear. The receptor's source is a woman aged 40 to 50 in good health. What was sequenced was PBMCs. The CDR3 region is CASSYSDGHSGQYV. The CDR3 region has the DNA TGTGCCAGCAGTTACTCAGACGGGCACTCAGGGCAGTACGTC.